This TCR beta chain comes out of a study of tumor-infiltrating lymphocytes in primary liver carcinoma (dated by TCRdb to 2016 to 2017). Looking at the study overall: Between November 2015 and March 2016, 4 or 5 patients in China with histopathologically diagnosed primary liver carcinoma had their tumors surgically resected. For each liver tumor, the study sampled five regions along with adjacent normal tissue and blood, and applied TCRbeta repertoire sequencing, expression microarrays and whole-exome sequencing. The five patients had tumors staged T1-T3 N0M0, with maximum diameters ranging from about 4.2 to 10 cm. Of the five patients, three men and two women aged 30 to 69 years, four had hepatocellular carcinoma and one had combined HCC and intrahepatic cholangiocarcinoma. Repertoires from technical replicates were highly reproducible, with mean shared-clone rates roughly 0.87 and correlation coefficients above 0.95. Each sample produced roughly 3.65 to 7.13 million productive TCRbeta reads, and read depth showed no significant difference between tissue types. A total of roughly 35 specimens from 5 patients underwent TCRbeta repertoire sequencing, comprising around 25 tumor regions, 5 adjacent noncancerous liver tissues and 5 peripheral blood samples. Study-wide conclusions, independent of this receptor: Because the samples were bulk and unsorted, CD4+ and CD8+ T cell repertoires could not be compared. Only the TCR beta chain was sequenced, which likely underestimates true repertoire diversity because unpaired alpha chains were not captured. Only 4 to 6 patients were included in the study, and the authors note that the findings should be validated in a larger study. The top 250 clones accounted for a significantly greater share of the repertoire in tumors than in blood (p = 0.039). Pairs of tumor regions showed greater repertoire overlap (mean about 35%) than tumor-adjacent pairs (roughly 17%) or tumor-blood pairs (approximately 15%), which is consistent with antigen-driven expansion.

A constant-region primer and ProtoScript II reverse transcriptase were used to reverse-transcribe TCRbeta-specific cDNA from around 540 ng total RNA. Construction of the TCRbeta libraries relied on three nested rounds of multiplex PCR, following a slightly modified ARM-PCR procedure. Each of the first two PCR rounds ran for around 10 cycles using multiplex TRBV1-TRBV30 forward primers together with a Cbeta reverse primer. Sample barcodes and Illumina adapters were added in a final 25-cycle PCR with Deep VentR polymerase. Before sequencing, amplicons of 200-500 bp were gel-purified using a QIAquick gel extraction kit. An Illumina HiSeq 2500 was used to sequence the TCRbeta amplicons with 250-bp paired-end reads. From the authors' description of their analysis: Quality trimming of reads was performed with Trimmomatic v0.33, and paired reads were merged with FLASH v1.2.11 so that full CDR3 sequences could be recovered. V, D and J germline segments were assigned to the rearranged TCRbeta sequences by MiGEC v1.2.1b. Clonotype statistics, along with Shannon-Wiener diversity indices, were calculated using VDJtools v1.0.0. To cut down on sampling bias, every analysis after diversity analysis relied on just the 250 most abundant clonotypes from each sample. TCRdb reanalyzed the raw reads on its own, using fastp at Q25 for trimming and MiXCR for clone calling, and kept in-frame beta chains. CDR3 protein duplicates are merged, each entry listing the most common genes and DNA. None of the V and J calls come from the authors' own analysis; TCRdb made them. The sample profile shows 300,000 to 400,000 distinct CDR3 sequences; approximately 64% of them were found once. The top ten constitute about 6.5% of the sample.

Blood RNA was extracted from unsorted whole blood with TRIzol reagent; germline DNA came from the DNeasy Blood & Tissue kit. At the time of sampling, the patients had chronic HBV infection and had not received any treatment. About 3.7 milliliters of peripheral blood were collected into K2EDTA tubes before surgery. From its cysteine to its phenylalanine, the CDR3 spans 16 amino acids. This entry keeps only the CDR3 DNA: 48 bases, framed from base 1. The germline V gene provides CDR1 SGHRS and CDR2 YFSETQ. A distance of 21 bases separates the germline ends of V and J, which lose 4 bases and 6 bases respectively. This clonotype was found many times. No antigen is known for it. Base qualities are not recorded, but no much larger clone differs from it by a single base.

Sequencing was done on a sample of peripheral blood. The clonotype was recovered from a man between 40 and 49 years old with primary liver carcinoma and hepatitis B virus infection. The rearrangement joined TRBV5-1 to TRBJ2-3; TRBD2 could be the D gene, as 6 bases match. The CDR3 has the sequence CASSQGGTADGDTQYF. The nucleotide sequence reads as follows: TGCGCCAGCAGCCAAGGAGGGACCGCCGATGGGGATACGCAGTATTTT. The variable domain in full, with residues beyond the CDR3 obtained from the reference TRBV5-1 and TRBJ2-3 genes, is KAGVTQTPRYLIKTRGQQVTLSCSPISGHRSVSWYQQTPGQGLQFLFEYFSETQRNKGNFPGRFSGRQFSNSRSEMNVSTLELGDSALYLCASSQGGTADGDTQYFGPGTRLTVL.